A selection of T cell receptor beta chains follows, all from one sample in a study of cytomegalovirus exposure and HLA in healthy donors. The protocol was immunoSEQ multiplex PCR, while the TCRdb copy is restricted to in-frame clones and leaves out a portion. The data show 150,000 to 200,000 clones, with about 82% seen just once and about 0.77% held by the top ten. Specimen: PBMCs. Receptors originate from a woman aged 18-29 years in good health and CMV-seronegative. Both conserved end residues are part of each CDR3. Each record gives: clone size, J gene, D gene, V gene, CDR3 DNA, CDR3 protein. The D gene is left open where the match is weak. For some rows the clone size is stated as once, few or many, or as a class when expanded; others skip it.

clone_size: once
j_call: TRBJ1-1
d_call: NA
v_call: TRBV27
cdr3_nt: TGTGCCAGCACTGAAGGCGGCGCGGACACTGAAGCTTTCTTT
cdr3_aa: CASTEGGADTEAFF

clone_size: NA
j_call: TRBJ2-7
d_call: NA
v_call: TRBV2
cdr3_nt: TGTGCCATAGCCCCCGTGAGGGTAGGGGGAGAGCAGTACTTC
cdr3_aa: CAIAPVRVGGEQYF

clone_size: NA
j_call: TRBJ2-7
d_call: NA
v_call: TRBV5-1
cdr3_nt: TGCGCCAGCAGCCCCGGGACTCTTTACTACGAGCAGTACTTC
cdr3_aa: CASSPGTLYYEQYF

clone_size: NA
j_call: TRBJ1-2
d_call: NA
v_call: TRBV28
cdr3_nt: TGTGCCAGCAGTTTAGCAGGGGAAGGCTACACCTTC
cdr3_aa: CASSLAGEGYTF

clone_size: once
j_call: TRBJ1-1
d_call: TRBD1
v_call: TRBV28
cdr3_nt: TGTGCCAGCAGTTTAGGTAGACAGGGGATGAACACTGAAGCTTTCTTT
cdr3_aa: CASSLGRQGMNTEAFF

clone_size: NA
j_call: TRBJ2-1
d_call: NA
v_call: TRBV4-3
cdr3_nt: TGCGCCAGCAGCCAAGATCTTCCAGGGAACCACAATGAGCAGTTCTTC
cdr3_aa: CASSQDLPGNHNEQFF

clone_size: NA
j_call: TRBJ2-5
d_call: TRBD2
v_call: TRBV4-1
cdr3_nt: TGCGCCAGCAGCCAAGCTTGGACTAGCGGGAGCCAAGAGACCCAGTACTTC
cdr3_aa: CASSQAWTSGSQETQYF

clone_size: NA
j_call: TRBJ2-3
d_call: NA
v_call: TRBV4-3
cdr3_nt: TGCGCCAGCAGCCAAGACGGGACTCTAGATACGCAGTATTTT
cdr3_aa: CASSQDGTLDTQYF

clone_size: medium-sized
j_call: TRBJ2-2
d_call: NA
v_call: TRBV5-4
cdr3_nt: TGTGCCAGCAGTGTCCTTAACACCGGGGAGCTGTTTTTT
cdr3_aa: CASSVLNTGELFF

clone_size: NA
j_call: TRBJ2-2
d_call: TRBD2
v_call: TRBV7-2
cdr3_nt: TGTGCCAGCACCTACGGTAGCGGGAGCGTGACCGGGGAGCTGTTTTTT
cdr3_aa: CASTYGSGSVTGELFF

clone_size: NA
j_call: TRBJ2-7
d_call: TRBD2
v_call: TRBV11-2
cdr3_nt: TGTGCCAGCAGCCGGACTAGCGGGAGGGCTTTGGGCCACGAGCAGTACTTC
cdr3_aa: CASSRTSGRALGHEQYF

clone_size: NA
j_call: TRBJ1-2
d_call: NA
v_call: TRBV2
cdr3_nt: TGTGCCAGCACTACCCCCCGAGGGGGGGAAAGTGGCTACACCTTC
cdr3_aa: CASTTPRGGESGYTF

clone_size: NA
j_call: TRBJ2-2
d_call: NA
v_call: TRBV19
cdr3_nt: TGTGCCAGTAGTAGCGGGGTATTCACGCCCGGGGAGCTGTTTTTT
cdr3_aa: CASSSGVFTPGELFF

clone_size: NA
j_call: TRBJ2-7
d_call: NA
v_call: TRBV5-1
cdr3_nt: TGCGCCAGCAGCCGCGGCGGGGCTTACGAGCAGTACTTC
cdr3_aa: CASSRGGAYEQYF

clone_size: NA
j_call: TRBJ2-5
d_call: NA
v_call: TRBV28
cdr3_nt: TGTGCCAGCACAGTTGAGGGGACCCAGTACTTC
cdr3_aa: CASTVEGTQYF

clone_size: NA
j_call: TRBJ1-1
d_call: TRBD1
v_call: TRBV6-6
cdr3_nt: TGTGCCATTCGGACCGGGACAGGGTATTTGAACACTGAAGCTTTCTTT
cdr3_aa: CAIRTGTGYLNTEAFF

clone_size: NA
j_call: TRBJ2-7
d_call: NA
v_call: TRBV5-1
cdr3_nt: TGCGCCAGCAGCTACACCGGGACATCCTACGAGCAGTACTTC
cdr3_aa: CASSYTGTSYEQYF

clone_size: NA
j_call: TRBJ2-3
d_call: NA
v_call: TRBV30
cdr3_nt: TGTGCCTGGAGTGTAGGGGGGGGCACAGATACGCAGTATTTT
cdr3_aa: CAWSVGGGTDTQYF

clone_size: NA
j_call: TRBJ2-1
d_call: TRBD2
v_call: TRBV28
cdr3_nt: TGTGCCAGCAGTATAGCGGGAGGGCCAATCAATGAGCAGTTCTTC
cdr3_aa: CASSIAGGPINEQFF

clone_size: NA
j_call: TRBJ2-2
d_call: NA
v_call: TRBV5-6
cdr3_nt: TGTGCCAGCAGCTTGTTCGGGTCGAACACCGGGGAGCTGTTTTTT
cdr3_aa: CASSLFGSNTGELFF

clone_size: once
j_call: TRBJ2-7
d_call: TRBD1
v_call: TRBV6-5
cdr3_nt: TGTGCCAGCAGTTTACTTTCGGGACAGGGGGCTGTCGAGCAGTACTTC
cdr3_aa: CASSLLSGQGAVEQYF

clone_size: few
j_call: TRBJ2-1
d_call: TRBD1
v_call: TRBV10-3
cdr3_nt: TGTGCCATCAAAGGGGACAGGGCTAACAATGAGCAGTTCTTC
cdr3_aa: CAIKGDRANNEQFF